A single sample is the source of the 10 T cell receptor beta chains below, sequenced in a study of cytomegalovirus exposure and HLA in healthy donors. Generated by immunoSEQ multiplex PCR, the TCRdb table keeps only in-frame clones and is missing some. This sample has around 55,000 clones; 80% to 95% occur once, and the top ten carry about 3.1%. Material: PBMCs. These receptors originate from a man between 18 and 35 years old in good health and CMV-seronegative.

The rearrangement uses TRBV28 and TRBJ1-1, with 8 nucleotides matching TRBD1. The CDR3 runs to 13 residues. Losses at the gene ends were 5 bases for V and 6 bases for J; bases not matched to a gene: 5. The germline gives CDR1 MDHEN, CDR2 SYDVKM. Here the CDR3 reads CASSITGGSEAFF. The CDR3 coding sequence is TGTGCCAGCAGTATAACAGGGGGTTCTGAAGCTTTCTTT.

The rearrangement joins TRBV10-3 to TRBJ1-1; possibly TRBD1 for D (5 bases). Trimming cost V 1 base and J 1 base, with 10 bases left between them. The CDR3 is made up of 15 amino acids. Per the germline V gene, CDR1 is ENHRY and CDR2 is SYGVKD. In DNA form, the CDR3 reads TGTGCCATCAGTGAGTTGGAGGGGTGGAACACTGAAGCTTTCTTT. This codes for CAISELEGWNTEAFF.

The V call is TRBV30, the J call TRBJ2-7; weak D call: TRBD1 (6 bases). The length of the CDR3 is 13 residues. Trimming removed 5 bases at V and 6 bases at J, with 17 bases between. The V gene's germline CDR1 is GTSNPN and CDR2 SVGIG (reference sequence). The CDR3 nucleotides read TGTGCCTGGGGAGGACAGCCGGCTGGCGAGCAGTACTTC. Its translation is CAWGGQPAGEQYF.

The V gene is TRBV2, the J gene TRBJ1-1; D perhaps matches TRBD1 (5 bases). The V end lost 4 bases, the J end lost 5 bases, and 11 bases lay between the germline ends. CDR1 SNHLY and CDR2 FYNNEI come from the germline V gene. There are 13 residues in the CDR3. DNA of the CDR3: TGTGCCAGCAGTGTAGGGGAGGTAACTGAAGCTTTCTTT. Amino acids: CASSVGEVTEAFF.

The chain is built from TRBV10-3 and TRBJ1-3; D is ambiguous. Germline V gene data show CDR1 as ENHRY and CDR2 as SYGVKD. The CDR3 consists of 14 residues. V shed 6 bases and J shed 0 bases, with 9 bases lying between them. This chain's CDR3 is CAISRGVSGNTIYF. The CDR3 region has the DNA TGTGCCATCAGCCGCGGGGTCTCTGGAAACACCATATATTTT.

V usage is TRBV28 and J usage is TRBJ1-2; no clear D gene. The germline V gene encodes CDR1 MDHEN and CDR2 SYDVKM. The CDR3 contains 16 residues. V gave up 1 base and J gave up 4 bases, with 16 bases separating them. CDR3 nucleotides: TGTGCCAGCAGTTTATTGTCTGAATCACTTATCTATGGCTACACCTTC. As protein: CASSLLSESLIYGYTF.

V and J are TRBV7-2 and TRBJ2-1; maybe TRBD2 (5 bases). Germline V gene sequence: CDR1 SGHTA, CDR2 FQGNSA. V gave up 5 bases and J gave up 8 bases, with 10 bases separating them. CDR3 length equals 12 residues. CDR3 region: CASSAEVDEQFF. The CDR3, as DNA: TGTGCCAGCAGCGCGGAGGTGGATGAGCAGTTCTTC. Full variable domain (rest looked up from reference TRBV7-2 and TRBJ2-1): GAGVSQSPSNKVTEKGKDVELRCDPISGHTALYWYRQSLGQGLEFLIYFQGNSAPDKSGLPSDRFSAERTGGSVSTLTIQRTQQEDSAVYLCASSAEVDEQFFGPGTRLTVL.

With respect to this clone: This sample also contains other DNA sequences that code for the same CDR3. This chain uses TRBV28 with TRBJ1-2; D remains ambiguous. Germline assignment: CDR1 MDHEN and CDR2 SYDVKM. The CDR3 extends over 12 amino acids. Trimming took 3 bases from V and 4 from J, leaving 6 bases between them. Here the CDR3 reads CASSFSGYGYTF. The CDR3 bases are TGTGCCAGCAGTTTCAGCGGCTATGGCTACACCTTC.

The V gene is TRBV5-1, the J gene TRBJ2-3, with 7 bases matching TRBD1. The CDR3 covers 14 residues. V trimming: 4 bases; J trimming: 0 bases; junction bases outside the gene matches: 2. CDR1 is SGHRS, CDR2 YFSETQ, per germline. This CDR3 is CASSRDSSTDTQYF. The CDR3 DNA follows: TGCGCCAGCAGCCGGGACAGTAGCACAGATACGCAGTATTTT.

The chain links TRBV2 to TRBJ1-5; a possible D gene is TRBD1 (6 bases). Germline V gene lookup returns CDR1 SNHLY and CDR2 FYNNEI. The CDR3 consists of 13 residues. V lost 5 bases to trimming and J lost 5 bases, with 10 bases between them. CDR3 sequence reads: CASSYRVDQPQHF. For the CDR3, the DNA is TGTGCCAGCAGTTACAGGGTTGATCAGCCCCAGCATTTT.